Following are 9 T cell receptor beta chains from one sample sequenced in a study of shared clonotypes between healthy human individuals. Clones were read by immunoSEQ multiplex PCR, and TCRdb kept only the in-frame ones, dropping some. The sample lists roughly 640,000 clones, almost 97% occurring once. The sequencing sample was made of naive CD4+ T cells sorted from blood. Subset meaning: CD45RA+ positively selected. These receptors all stem from a woman aged 25 to 39 in good health.

This chain links TRBV18 with TRBJ1-1, with D maybe TRBD1 (6 bases). Trimming pared 0 bases from V and 3 bases from J, leaving 14 bases between. The germline V gene has CDR1 KGHSH and CDR2 LQKENI. CDR3 size: 16 residues. CDR3 DNA: TGTGCCAGCTCACCACCGAGGGGCTCAGGGGACACTGAAGCTTTCTTT. It yields the protein CASSPPRGSGDTEAFF. The entire variable domain, with the rest obtained from reference TRBV18 and TRBJ1-1, is as follows: NAGVMQNPRHLVRRRGQEARLRCSPMKGHSHVYWYRQLPEEGLKFMVYLQKENIIDESGMPKERFSAEFPKEGPSILRIQQVVRGDSAAYFCASSPPRGSGDTEAFFGQGTRLTVV.

The chain employs TRBV5-1 and TRBJ2-7, with D tentatively TRBD1 (6 bases). The CDR3 contains 13 residues. From germline, CDR1 is SGHRS and CDR2 YFSETQ. The ends were cut back, 7 bases at V and 2 bases at J, with 13 bases in the middle. The CDR3 sequence: CASQGQIAYEQYF. CDR3 nucleotide sequence: TGCGCCAGCCAAGGACAGATCGCCTACGAGCAGTACTTC.

The chain links TRBV9 to TRBJ2-3; TRBD1 or TRBD2 may be the D gene (7 bases each). This CDR3 is 18 amino acids long. The ends were cut back, 4 bases at V and 5 bases at J, with 26 bases in the middle. Germline assignment: CDR1 SGDLS and CDR2 YYNGEE. CDR3 residues: CASSPRSWGGTVIDTQYF. The CDR3 DNA sequence: TGTGCCAGCAGCCCTCGATCATGGGGGGGGACAGTGATAGATACGCAGTATTTT.

V gene TRBV27 combines with J gene TRBJ2-2; 10 nucleotides align to TRBD2. The CDR3 runs to 16 residues. Germline CDR1 and CDR2: MNHEY and SMNVEV (reference sequence). Unmatched junction bases numbered 5, after V lost 2 bases and J lost 5 bases. The CDR3 spells CASSLLAGVGTGELFF. In DNA, the CDR3 is TGTGCCAGCAGTTTACTAGCGGGAGTGGGTACCGGGGAGCTGTTTTTT.

The rearrangement links TRBV6-5 to TRBJ1-1; no firm D call. This CDR3 region has 15 residues. Deletions cut 7 bases from V and 1 base from J, with 16 bases between. Germline-derived CDR1 and CDR2 are MNHEY and SVGAGI. CDR3 protein: CASMGYGPPNTEAFF. The DNA for the CDR3 is TGTGCCAGCATGGGTTATGGGCCGCCGAACACTGAAGCTTTCTTT.

The chain links TRBV5-1 to TRBJ2-7; no clear D. V was trimmed by 1 base and J by 4 bases, leaving 12 bases between them. CDR1 SGHRS and CDR2 YFSETQ come from the germline V gene. The CDR3 runs 14 residues. The CDR3 sequence: CASSLYPGEYEQYF. The DNA for the CDR3 is TGCGCCAGCAGCTTGTACCCAGGTGAATACGAGCAGTACTTC.

The rearrangement joins TRBV5-1 to TRBJ2-7; D remains unclear. The CDR3 contains 15 residues. With 5 bases removed from V and 5 bases from J, the gap between germline ends came to 20 bases. Germline loops: CDR1 SGHRS, CDR2 YFSETQ. DNA for the CDR3: TGCGCCAGCAGTCCCGGACCCTTCAATCCCCACGAGCAGTACTTC. Residues: CASSPGPFNPHEQYF.

The chain joins TRBV19 to TRBJ2-3; 8 bases are a match to TRBD2. This CDR3 region has 15 residues. V lost 4 bases and J lost 0; bases outside the gene matches: 3. The germline gives CDR1 LNHDA, CDR2 SQIVND (reference sequence). CDR3 protein: CASSRTSKSTDTQYF. CDR3 nucleotide sequence: TGTGCCAGTAGTAGGACTAGCAAAAGCACAGATACGCAGTATTTT.

The V call is TRBV28, the J call TRBJ1-1, with unresolved D. The CDR3 extends over 13 amino acids. Trimming stripped 6 bases from V and 3 bases from J, with 11 bases between. Germline loops: CDR1 MDHEN, CDR2 SYDVKM. The CDR3 DNA reads as TGTGCCAGCAGACTTAATCGCGACACTGAAGCTTTCTTT. Its protein is CASRLNRDTEAFF. The variable domain in full, with the rest retrieved from reference TRBV28 and TRBJ1-1, is DVKVTQSSRYLVKRTGEKVFLECVQDMDHENMFWYRQDPGLGLRLIYFSYDVKMKEKGDIPEGYSVSREKKERFSLILESASTNQTSMYLCASRLNRDTEAFFGQGTRLTVV.